Listed below are T cell receptor beta chains from one sample, sequenced in a study of OX40 agonist ivuxolimab in advanced cancers. Generated by immunoSEQ multiplex PCR, the TCRdb table keeps only in-frame clones and is missing some. This sample yields roughly 58,000 clones, of which around three quarters are seen a single time; about 6% belongs to the top ten. The material sequenced was CD4+ or CD8+ T cells sorted from blood, taken in a trial of the OX40 agonist ivuxolimab. These receptors all come from an adult with an advanced solid tumor such as melanoma, head and neck, liver or kidney cancer. Both conserved end residues are part of each CDR3. The order of the fields is J gene, V gene, D gene, clone size, CDR3 protein, CDR3 DNA. A D gene is named only where the DNA matches it firmly. Clone size is given for some rows only: seen once, a few or many times, or a class if the clone is expanded.

>TRBJ2-7|TRBV2|NA|NA
CASSETGTTYEQYF
TGTGCCAGCAGTGAAACCGGGACAACCTACGAGCAGTACTTC
>TRBJ2-1|TRBV6-6|TRBD2|NA
CASSSAGSSYNEQFF
TGTGCCAGCAGTTCAGCGGGGAGCTCCTACAATGAGCAGTTCTTC
>TRBJ1-5|TRBV13|TRBD1|NA
CASSLGTGGALSQPQHF
TGTGCCAGCAGCTTAGGCACAGGGGGCGCCCTTAGTCAGCCCCAGCATTTT
>TRBJ1-4|TRBV27|NA|once
CASSLSIWAPNEKLFF
TGTGCCAGCAGTTTATCGATATGGGCTCCTAATGAAAAACTGTTTTTT
>TRBJ2-5|TRBV5-1|NA|NA
CASSGRRETQYF
TGCGCCAGCAGTGGGAGACGAGAGACCCAGTACTTC
>TRBJ1-2|TRBV6-5|NA|NA
CASSPLGRTFGYTF
TGTGCCAGCAGTCCCCTGGGACGGACCTTCGGCTACACCTTC
>TRBJ1-1|TRBV28|NA|NA
CASSLRAGRMAFF
TGTGCCAGCAGTTTGCGGGCAGGACGGATGGCTTTCTTT
>TRBJ2-2|TRBV29-1|TRBD1|few
CSVMTGAGTGELFF
TGCAGCGTTATGACAGGGGCGGGGACCGGGGAGCTGTTTTTT
>TRBJ2-7|TRBV28|NA|NA
CASTSSHEQYF
TGTGCCAGCACCTCCTCCCACGAGCAGTACTTC
>TRBJ2-7|TRBV5-4|NA|NA
CASSFSQGGYEQYF
TGTGCCAGCAGCTTTAGTCAGGGAGGCTACGAGCAGTACTTC
>TRBJ1-2|TRBV10-1|NA|NA
CASSDKANYGYTF
TGCGCCAGCAGTGATAAAGCTAACTATGGCTACACCTTC
>TRBJ2-7|TRBV6-1|TRBD1|NA
CASSVWDRGYEQYF
TGTGCCAGCAGTGTGTGGGACAGGGGGTACGAGCAGTACTTC
>TRBJ1-3|TRBV9|NA|few
CASSVSSGNTIYF
TGTGCCAGCAGCGTGAGCTCTGGAAACACCATATATTTT
>TRBJ2-1|TRBV4-1|NA|NA
CASSPRRGASSYNEQFF
TGCGCCAGCAGCCCAAGAAGGGGAGCGAGCTCCTACAATGAGCAGTTCTTC
>TRBJ1-1|TRBV18|NA|NA
CASSPRGNTEAFF
TGTGCCAGCTCACCGAGGGGGAACACTGAAGCTTTCTTT
>TRBJ2-2|TRBV14|TRBD2|NA
CASSQVSGINTGELFF
TGTGCCAGCAGCCAAGTGAGCGGGATTAACACCGGGGAGCTGTTTTTT
>TRBJ2-1|TRBV11-2|NA|NA
CASSLKGLQTDEQFF
TGTGCCAGCAGCTTAAAAGGACTGCAGACGGATGAGCAGTTCTTC
>TRBJ2-7|TRBV5-1|TRBD2|NA
CASSLGLAGAYYEQYF
TGCGCCAGCAGCTTAGGACTAGCGGGGGCCTACTACGAGCAGTACTTC
>TRBJ1-3|TRBV2|NA|once
CASSSSSGNTIYF
TGTGCCAGCAGCAGCTCCTCTGGAAACACCATATATTTT
>TRBJ1-4|TRBV12-5|TRBD1|NA
CASGSGQASNEKLFF
TGTGCTAGTGGTTCGGGACAGGCCTCTAATGAAAAACTGTTTTTT
>TRBJ1-3|TRBV19|TRBD1|few
CASSTLRTGGNTIYF
TGTGCCAGTAGTACCCTACGGACAGGCGGAAACACCATATATTTT
>TRBJ2-1|TRBV4-1|TRBD2|NA
CASSPGSGGTDNEQFF
TGCGCCAGCAGCCCAGGGAGCGGGGGGACCGACAATGAGCAGTTCTTC
>TRBJ2-7|TRBV6-1|NA|NA
CASGPYEQYF
TGTGCCAGCGGACCCTACGAGCAGTACTTC
>TRBJ1-4|TRBV5-4|NA|few
CASSLIQAPEKLFF
TGTGCCAGCAGCTTGATACAGGCCCCCGAAAAACTGTTTTTT
>TRBJ2-5|TRBV5-4|TRBD1|NA
CASSLGTGQETQYF
TGTGCCAGCAGCTTGGGGACAGGGCAAGAGACCCAGTACTTC
>TRBJ2-5|TRBV9|TRBD1|NA
CASSVGGTGGETQYF
TGTGCCAGCAGCGTAGGGGGCACAGGGGGGGAGACCCAGTACTTC
>TRBJ1-2|TRBV18|NA|NA
CASSPTAWETNYGYTF
TGTGCCAGCTCACCCACGGCGTGGGAGACTAACTATGGCTACACCTTC
>TRBJ1-3|TRBV4-1|NA|NA
CASSQDRGTGNTIYF
TGCGCCAGCAGCCAGGACAGAGGAACTGGAAACACCATATATTTT
>TRBJ1-4|TRBV7-2|NA|NA
CASSFARGYTEKLFF
TGTGCCAGCAGCTTCGCCCGGGGGTACACTGAAAAACTGTTTTTT
>TRBJ2-7|TRBV21-1|NA|NA
CASSKGSSGGPNYEQYF
TGTGCCAGCAGCAAAGGCAGTAGCGGGGGGCCGAACTACGAGCAGTACTTC
>TRBJ2-2|TRBV7-3|NA|NA
CASSLVGVTNTGELFF
TGTGCCAGCAGCCTCGTGGGGGTTACGAACACCGGGGAGCTGTTTTTT
>TRBJ2-7|TRBV7-2|TRBD1|NA
CASSFAGTGVYEQYF
TGTGCCAGCAGCTTTGCCGGGACAGGGGTTTACGAGCAGTACTTC
>TRBJ2-3|TRBV2|TRBD1|NA
CASREGANADTQYF
TGTGCCAGCAGAGAGGGGGCAAATGCAGATACGCAGTATTTT
>TRBJ1-2|TRBV9|NA|NA
CASSVGGYGYTF
TGTGCCAGCAGCGTCGGGGGGTATGGCTACACCTTC
>TRBJ2-1|TRBV7-3|NA|NA
CASSLTPDNEQFF
TGTGCCAGCAGCTTAACGCCGGACAATGAGCAGTTCTTC
>TRBJ2-5|TRBV4-3|NA|few
CASSQEVFTETQYF
TGCGCCAGCAGCCAAGAGGTATTCACGGAGACCCAGTACTTC
>TRBJ1-1|TRBV10-2|TRBD1|once
CASRGQGLNTEAFF
TGCGCCAGCAGGGGACAGGGGCTCAACACTGAAGCTTTCTTT
>TRBJ1-2|TRBV4-1|NA|NA
CASSQEKGQISGYTF
TGCGCCAGCAGCCAAGAAAAGGGCCAGATCAGTGGCTACACCTTC
>TRBJ2-2|TRBV5-1|NA|medium-sized
CASSLAAEGTGELFF
TGCGCCAGCAGCTTGGCAGCGGAGGGGACCGGGGAGCTGTTTTTT
>TRBJ1-2|TRBV10-3|NA|NA
CAISETPGAGGYTF
TGTGCCATCAGTGAGACCCCAGGGGCGGGTGGCTACACCTTC
>TRBJ1-2|TRBV21-1|NA|NA
CASSLPGNYGYTF
TGTGCCAGCAGCCTCCCAGGAAACTATGGCTACACCTTC
>TRBJ1-2|TRBV2|NA|NA
CASSTLQGSGYGYTF
TGTGCCAGCAGTACCCTACAGGGTAGTGGCTATGGCTACACCTTC
>TRBJ2-1|TRBV10-1|NA|NA
CASSELDNEQFF
TGCGCCAGCAGTGAGTTGGACAATGAGCAGTTCTTC
>TRBJ2-7|TRBV5-5|TRBD1|NA
CASSLNRGPYEQYF
TGTGCCAGCAGCTTGAACAGGGGCCCCTACGAGCAGTACTTC
>TRBJ2-1|TRBV4-1|TRBD2|NA
CASSQLPGLGGNEQFF
TGCGCCAGCAGCCAGCTTCCGGGACTAGGAGGGAATGAGCAGTTCTTC
>TRBJ1-6|TRBV5-1|TRBD1|NA
CASSLEGSFTGDNSPLHF
TGCGCCAGCAGCTTGGAAGGATCTTTCACAGGGGATAATTCACCCCTCCACTTT
>TRBJ2-1|TRBV10-3|NA|NA
CAISVALGVDNEQFF
TGTGCCATCAGTGTGGCTTTGGGGGTCGACAATGAGCAGTTCTTC
>TRBJ2-1|TRBV25-1|TRBD2|NA
CASETSGGAIEQFF
TGTGCCAGCGAGACTAGCGGGGGGGCCATTGAGCAGTTCTTC
>TRBJ2-3|TRBV7-2|NA|NA
CASSIDFSDTQYF
TGTGCCAGCAGCATTGACTTCTCTGATACGCAGTATTTT
>TRBJ1-1|TRBV14|NA|NA
CASSQLGIQAFF
TGTGCCAGCAGCCAATTAGGTATCCAAGCTTTCTTT
>TRBJ2-3|TRBV7-3|NA|NA
CASSPRPEDTQYF
TGTGCCAGCAGCCCCCGACCCGAGGATACGCAGTATTTT
>TRBJ1-1|TRBV6-5|NA|NA
CASSNRIRVFF
TGTGCCAGCAGTAACAGGATTCGGGTTTTCTTT
>TRBJ1-1|TRBV19|TRBD1|NA
CASRSGQGARTEAFF
TGTGCCAGTAGATCCGGACAGGGGGCGAGGACTGAAGCTTTCTTT
>TRBJ1-4|TRBV6-5|NA|NA
CASSYSFLGAGKLFF
TGTGCCAGCAGTTACTCCTTCTTGGGGGCGGGAAAACTGTTTTTT
>TRBJ1-6|TRBV2|NA|NA
CASRAVGDSGKSPLHF
TGTGCCAGCAGAGCCGTAGGTGACAGTGGAAAGTCACCCCTCCACTTT